Below, one T cell receptor beta chain is given with its context. These data come from a study of cytomegalovirus exposure and HLA in healthy donors. Primers included in the PCR were 60 Vbeta and 13 Jbeta primers. Per the original data handling: Approximately 9.9 million shared chains were among the approximately 87 million unique TCR beta chains that a later analysis counted. Profiling relied on immunoSEQ multiplex PCR, and the TCRdb table lists in-frame clones only, not all of them. That table furnishes V, J and clone size, whereas the DNA furnished D and trimming. The sample shows around 200,000 clones, about three quarters of them seen only once. The CDR3 length is 13 residues. V was cut by 0 bases and J by 5 bases, with 8 bases left in between. Germline CDR1 reads SQVTM; CDR2 reads ANQGSEA.

The sample comprised PBMCs. This rearrangement joins TRBV29-1 to TRBJ2-1; D is unresolved. The source of this sequence is a young man in good health and CMV-seronegative. The CDR3 loop is CSVEERSNNEQFF. CDR3 nucleotides: TGCAGCGTTGAAGAACGGTCGAACAATGAGCAGTTCTTC.